The entry below gives a single T cell receptor beta chain sequence along with its context. Its binding antigen is unknown. It has no much larger one-base neighbor in the sample; base qualities were not kept. The sample's time point, from its label and the paper: baseline before first vaccination. The vaccinee samples were drawn from two UK trials, COV001 and COV002, one of which was a single-blind randomized controlled phase 2/3 trial testing AZD1222 (ChAdOx1 nCoV-19) in healthy adults. Trial participant PBMC samples were collected at day 0 and day 28 after the second dose for TCRbeta chain sequencing. The data are from a study of T cell responses to AZD1222 COVID-19 vaccine (TCRdb year 2021). For the study in its entirety: AZD1222 recipients with second doses at about 4 weeks or about 12 weeks were pooled, because spike-specific TCR depth and breadth did not differ between schedules. A total of 230 to 250 trial participants underwent TCR sequencing, of whom some 210 received two doses of AZD1222 and roughly 25 received two doses of the MenACWY control vaccine. Enrollment into the trials was organized by age into subgroups of 18-55, 56-69 and 70-plus years, and those subgroups contained roughly 150, 30 and 60 TCR-sequenced participants, respectively.

Based on the germline V gene, the CDR1 and CDR2 sequences are MNHEY and SVGEGT. From its cysteine to its phenylalanine, the CDR3 spans 16 amino acids. Only the CDR3 portion is preserved as DNA: 48 bases, with reading frame beginning at the first base. Relative to germline, V is missing 5 bases and J is missing 3 bases, with 10 bases of the junction outside any gene match. Findings and caveats that apply to the study as a whole: Because no day 14 peak-response samples were available, repertoires were characterized only after the peak T cell response. In the small 56-69-year group, the increase in depth fell short of significance, most likely because of low power. Most participants were white British and females outnumbered males, and the authors suggested that clonal diversity may have been underestimated. Only five to seven AZD1222 recipients were SARS-CoV-2 seropositive at baseline, limiting conclusions about previously exposed vaccinees. Vaccine-associated CD4 TCRs spanned the whole spike protein, with dominant responses in regions 160-218 and 743-854. Epitopes outside the regions mutated in the B.1.351 and B.1.1.7 variants were reportedly recognized by nearly half of the unique spike-specific TCRs. After two AZD1222 doses, both the breadth and the depth of spike-specific TCRs were significantly higher than at day 0 and than in MenACWY recipients.

The CDR3 regions of human TCRbeta chains were analyzed by immunosequencing. The study's own analysis went as follows. TCRs in the repertoires were matched against a reference library of SARS-CoV-2-specific TCRs that had been generated with the MIRA antigen-specificity platform. Breadth was defined as the fraction of unique TCRs that were SARS-CoV-2-associated. Depth was defined as the fraction of total T cells that were SARS-CoV-2-associated. Using the MIRA data, each spike-specific TCR was mapped to the spike region that the TCR reacts to and placed in a CD4 or CD8 class. Log10-transformed breadth and depth values were compared by one-way ANOVA with Sidak's multiple comparisons tests. TCRdb stores this immuneACCESS table with in-frame sequences only. Part of the clones is absent; in the studies checked, under half of the shortfall reflects unresolved V genes, and no reason is known for the rest. That table is the source of V, J and clone size, and D and trimming were worked out from the DNA. In this sample the table shows approximately 180,000 clones, about nine tenths of which occur a single time. 2.5% to 3% of the sample goes to the ten largest clones.

The sequence derives from an adult in good health. Here the chain combines TRBV6-2 or TRBV6-3 and TRBJ1-1, with 9 bases in between that match TRBD1. Sequences were derived from peripheral blood, sampled on day 0 of AZD1222 vaccination. Here is the DNA: TGTGCCAGCAGTGTACAGGGGGCTGTTTATGACACTGAAGCTTTCTTT. Translated, this is CASSVQGAVYDTEAFF.